A selection of T cell receptor beta chains follows, all from one sample in a study of yellow fever vaccine responses in identical twins. TCRdb passed the RT-PCR reads through MiXCR, listing each CDR3 protein once. This sample has just over 1,000 distinct CDR3 sequences; 90% to 95% occur once, and the top ten carry just under 3%. The sample was T cells from blood (PBMCs), unsorted or a sorted subset (not recorded which), taken before or after yellow fever vaccination (not recorded which). The source of these receptors is a woman aged 18 to 35 who received the yellow fever vaccine. Each CDR3 is given with its conserved first and last residue. The order of the fields is V gene, J gene, D gene, clone size, CDR3 DNA, CDR3 protein. D genes are given only for firm matches. Not every row has a clone size; where given, it reads once, few, many or a size class.

TRBV11-3	TRBJ2-1	NA	NA	TGTGCCAGCAGCTCCCGTTCGGCCAAGCAGTTCTTC	CASSSRSAKQFF
TRBV2	TRBJ2-3	TRBD1	NA	TGTGCCAGCAGAGGACAGGCCAGCACAGATACGCAGTATTTT	CASRGQASTDTQYF
TRBV7-9	TRBJ2-1	TRBD2	NA	TGTGCCAGCAGCTTAGTTCGGCTAGCGGTGTACAATGAGCAGTTCTTC	CASSLVRLAVYNEQFF
TRBV10-1	TRBJ1-2	NA	NA	TGCGCCAGCAGAGAAGACAGCATCTACACCTTC	CASREDSIYTF
TRBV5-1	TRBJ2-5	NA	NA	TGCGCCAGCAGCTTAGGTCGGGGACAAGAGACCCAGTACTTC	CASSLGRGQETQYF
TRBV2	TRBJ2-5	NA	NA	TGTGCCAGCGAACTGGGGGTAAGAGAGACCCAGTACTTC	CASELGVRETQYF
TRBV19	TRBJ2-3	NA	NA	TGTGCCAGTCAGAGGCCCCCCGCAGATACGCAGTATTTT	CASQRPPADTQYF
TRBV6-2/TRBV6-3	TRBJ2-7	NA	NA	TGTGCCAGCAGTTACTCTAGAGGTCTCTACGAGCAGTACTTC	CASSYSRGLYEQYF
TRBV3-1	TRBJ2-7	TRBD2	NA	TGTGCCAGCAGCCCGGGACTAGCGGGGATGTCCTACGAGCAGTACTTC	CASSPGLAGMSYEQYF
TRBV10-1	TRBJ1-6	TRBD1	NA	TGCGCCAGCAGTGATGGACAGGATTCACCCCTCCACTTT	CASSDGQDSPLHF
TRBV4-1	TRBJ1-2	NA	NA	TGCGCCAGCAGCCAAGAAGTCGGAGCTAACTATGGCTACACCTTC	CASSQEVGANYGYTF
TRBV13	TRBJ1-2	TRBD1	NA	TGTGCCAGCAGCCCTCCGGACAGGGGGGCCCCTAACTATGGCTACACCTTC	CASSPPDRGAPNYGYTF
TRBV10-3	TRBJ1-2	NA	few	TGTGCCATCAGTGAGTCCGCGGTTGCAGGGTTCCATGGCTACACCTTC	CAISESAVAGFHGYTF
TRBV30	TRBJ1-1	NA	NA	TGTGCCACAGGGCCTGAAGCTTTCTTT	CATGPEAFF
TRBV28	TRBJ2-7	NA	once	TGTGCCAGCAGTGAATGGGCCAGCGTATACGAGCAGTACTTC	CASSEWASVYEQYF
TRBV4-2	TRBJ2-2	NA	NA	TGTGCCAGCAGCCAAGGAAGGCAGTCGAACACCGGGGAGCTGTTTTTT	CASSQGRQSNTGELFF
TRBV12-3/TRBV12-4	TRBJ2-1	TRBD2	NA	TGTGCCAGCAGCCCCGGGACTAACAATGAGCAGTTCTTC	CASSPGTNNEQFF
TRBV13	TRBJ2-1	TRBD2	NA	TGTGCCAGCAGATACCGGGGGGAGGACAATGAGCAGTTCTTC	CASRYRGEDNEQFF
TRBV4-3	TRBJ2-1	TRBD1	NA	TGCGCCAGCAGCCGGTACGGGACAGTTGGGAACAATGAGCAGTTCTTC	CASSRYGTVGNNEQFF
TRBV28	TRBJ1-2	TRBD1	once	TGTGCCAGCAGGGGACAGATCTATGGCTACACCTTC	CASRGQIYGYTF
TRBV18	TRBJ2-7	NA	NA	TGTGCCAGCTCACGGGTCGGACAGAACTACGAGCAGTACTTC	CASSRVGQNYEQYF
TRBV7-3	TRBJ2-7	NA	NA	TGTGCCAGCAGCTTAACGGCGGGCTACGAGCAGTACTTC	CASSLTAGYEQYF
TRBV12-3/TRBV12-4	TRBJ1-1	NA	NA	TGTGCCAGCAGTTTAGGGCAGCCCACTGAAGCTTTCTTT	CASSLGQPTEAFF
TRBV3-1	TRBJ2-1	NA	NA	TGTGCCAGCAGCCAAGAGTTATACGTTTCTGAGCAGTTCTTC	CASSQELYVSEQFF
TRBV18	TRBJ2-7	NA	NA	TGTGCCAGCTCACCCCGACAGGCCTCCTACGAGCAGTACTTC	CASSPRQASYEQYF
TRBV12-3/TRBV12-4	TRBJ1-4	NA	NA	TGTGCCAGCAGTCGGACGGATGAAAAACTGTTTTTT	CASSRTDEKLFF
TRBV10-1	TRBJ2-1	TRBD1	NA	TGCGCCAGCAGTGAGGGGGACAGGGGCTATGAGCAGTTCTTC	CASSEGDRGYEQFF
TRBV11-3	TRBJ2-7	NA	once	TGTGCCAGCAGCTTAGTCGTATCCTACGAGCAGTACTTC	CASSLVVSYEQYF
TRBV14	TRBJ2-3	TRBD2	few	TGTGCCAGCAGCCAAGACCTCCTAGCGGTGCCAGATACGCAGTATTTT	CASSQDLLAVPDTQYF